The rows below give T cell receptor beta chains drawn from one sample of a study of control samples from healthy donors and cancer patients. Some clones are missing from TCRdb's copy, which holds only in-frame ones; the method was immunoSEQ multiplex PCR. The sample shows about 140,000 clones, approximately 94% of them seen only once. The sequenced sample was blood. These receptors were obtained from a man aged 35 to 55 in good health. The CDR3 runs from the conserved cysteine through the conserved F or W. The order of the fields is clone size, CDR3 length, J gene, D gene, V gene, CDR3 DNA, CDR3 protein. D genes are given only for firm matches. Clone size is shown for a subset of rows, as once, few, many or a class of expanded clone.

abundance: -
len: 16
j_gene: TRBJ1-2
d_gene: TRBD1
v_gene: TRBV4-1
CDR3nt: TGCGCCAGCAGCCAGAAGGGGACAGGCGGTAACTATGGCTACACCTTC
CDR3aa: CASSQKGTGGNYGYTF

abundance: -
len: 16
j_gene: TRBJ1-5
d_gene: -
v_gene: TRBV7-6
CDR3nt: TGTGCCAGCAGCTCCCTCGCCGGACAGTTCAATCAGCCCCAGCATTTT
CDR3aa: CASSSLAGQFNQPQHF

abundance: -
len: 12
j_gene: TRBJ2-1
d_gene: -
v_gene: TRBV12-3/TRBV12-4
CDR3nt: TGTGCCAGCAGTTTAGAAATTGGTGAGCAGTTCTTC
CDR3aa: CASSLEIGEQFF

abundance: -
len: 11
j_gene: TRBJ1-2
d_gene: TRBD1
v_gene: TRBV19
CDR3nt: TGTGCCACCAGGGGGTCCTATGGCTACACCTTC
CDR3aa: CATRGSYGYTF

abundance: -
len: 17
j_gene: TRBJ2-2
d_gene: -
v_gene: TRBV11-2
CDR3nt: TGTGCCAGCAGCTCCGATTCTACAGGGATGTGGACCGGGGAGCTGTTTTTT
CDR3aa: CASSSDSTGMWTGELFF

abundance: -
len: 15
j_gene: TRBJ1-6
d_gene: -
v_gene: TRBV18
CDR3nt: TGTGCCAGCTCACCACAGGGGCAATATAATTCACCCCTCCACTTT
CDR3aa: CASSPQGQYNSPLHF

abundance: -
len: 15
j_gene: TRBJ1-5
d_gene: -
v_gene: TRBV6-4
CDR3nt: TGTGCCAGCAGTGCATCATGGCCGCCCAATCAGCCCCAGCATTTT
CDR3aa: CASSASWPPNQPQHF

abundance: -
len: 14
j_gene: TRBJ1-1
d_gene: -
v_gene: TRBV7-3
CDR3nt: TGTGCCAGCAGCCTATCGGGTCTGAACACTGAAGCTTTCTTT
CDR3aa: CASSLSGLNTEAFF

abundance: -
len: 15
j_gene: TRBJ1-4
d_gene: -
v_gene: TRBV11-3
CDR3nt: TGTGCCAGCAGCTTAATATACTTCCGCCATGAAAAACTGTTTTTT
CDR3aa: CASSLIYFRHEKLFF

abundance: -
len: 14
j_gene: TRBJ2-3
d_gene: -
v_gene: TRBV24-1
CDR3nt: TGTGCCACCAGTCTCGGGAGAGGAACAGATACGCAGTATTTT
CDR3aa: CATSLGRGTDTQYF

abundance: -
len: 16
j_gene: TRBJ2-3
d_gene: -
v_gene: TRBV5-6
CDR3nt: TGTGCCAGCAGCGACACACTAGGACAGAACACAGATACGCAGTATTTT
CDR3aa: CASSDTLGQNTDTQYF

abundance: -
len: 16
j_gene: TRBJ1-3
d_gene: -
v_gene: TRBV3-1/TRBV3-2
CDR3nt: TGTGCCAGCAGCCAAGAAGGCAGATCGGCTGGAAACACCATATATTTT
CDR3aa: CASSQEGRSAGNTIYF

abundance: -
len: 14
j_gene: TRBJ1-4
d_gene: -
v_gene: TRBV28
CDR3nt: TGTGCCAGCAGACTACCGGGGGTGGGTGAAAAACTGTTTTTT
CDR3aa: CASRLPGVGEKLFF

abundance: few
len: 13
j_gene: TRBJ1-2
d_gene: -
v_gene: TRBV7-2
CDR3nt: TGTGCCAGCAGCTTAGCCGCTTTCTATGGCTACACCTTC
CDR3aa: CASSLAAFYGYTF

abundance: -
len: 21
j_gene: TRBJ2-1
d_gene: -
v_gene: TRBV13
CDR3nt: TGTGCCAGCAGCCCCCCCTCGGAGACCAGCCTATTTGACCGAGGGGACAATGAGCAGTTCTTC
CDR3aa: CASSPPSETSLFDRGDNEQFF

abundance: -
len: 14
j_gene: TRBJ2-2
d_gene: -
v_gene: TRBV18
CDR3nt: TGTGCCAGCTCACCTCAGGGCGGCACCGGGGAGCTGTTTTTT
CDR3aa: CASSPQGGTGELFF

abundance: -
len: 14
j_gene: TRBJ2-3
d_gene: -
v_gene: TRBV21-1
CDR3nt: TGTGCCAGCAGCAAAGATTTAAAAGAGGATACGCAGTATTTT
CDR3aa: CASSKDLKEDTQYF

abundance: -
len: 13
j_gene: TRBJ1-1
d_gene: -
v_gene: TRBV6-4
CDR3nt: TGTGCCAGCAGTGGAGAGATGAACACTGAAGCTTTCTTT
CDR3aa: CASSGEMNTEAFF